Following are 12 T cell receptor beta chains from one sample sequenced in a study of blood T cell repertoires in COVID-19. The table came from immunoSEQ multiplex PCR; TCRdb's copy has only in-frame clones and leaves some out. The table records more than 200,000 clones, 86% of them present only once. Sequences were obtained from peripheral blood. These receptors all stem from a young man with active or convalescent COVID-19.

The chain carries TRBV2 and TRBJ2-1; D not resolved. The CDR3 loop spans 15 amino acids. Germline CDR1 SNHLY, CDR2 FYNNEI. V was trimmed by 6 bases and J by 0 bases, leaving 12 bases between them. CDR3 coding DNA: TGTGCCAGCAGGGATCTGGAGAGCTCCTACAATGAGCAGTTCTTC. It is translated as CASRDLESSYNEQFF.

The gene calls are TRBV6-5 and TRBJ1-2, with unresolved D. The CDR3 sequence is 13 residues long. Germline assignment: CDR1 MNHEY and CDR2 SVGAGI. Between the trimmed V and J ends, which lost 8 bases and 2 bases, there was a span of 12 bases. The CDR3 bases are TGTGCCAGCTCGGGTATATTAAACTATGGCTACACCTTC. Residues: CASSGILNYGYTF.

As DNA, the CDR3 is TGTGCCAGCTCATTTAGAGGTGGAAACACCATATATTTT. Residues: CASSFRGGNTIYF. The rearrangement joins TRBV18 to TRBJ1-3; the D is unclear. The length of the CDR3 is 13 residues. Looked up from germline, CDR1 is KGHSH and CDR2 is LQKENI. Trimming removed 5 bases at V and 3 bases at J, with 8 bases between.

The rearrangement uses TRBV12-3 or TRBV12-4 and TRBJ2-5, with 7 nucleotides matching TRBD1. The junction had 4 bases not matched to a gene; V was cut back by 6 bases and J by 3 bases. The CDR3 is made up of 13 amino acids. In DNA form, the CDR3 reads TGTGCCAGCAGCCGGACAGGTGAAGAGACCCAGTACTTC. Protein sequence: CASSRTGEETQYF.

The chain links TRBV20-1 to TRBJ1-5; weak D call: TRBD1 (5 bases). CDR1 DFQATT and CDR2 SNEGSKA come from the germline V gene (reference sequence). Trimming stripped 6 bases from V and 13 bases from J, with 16 bases between. The CDR3 totals 11 residues. The CDR3 DNA follows: TGCAGTGCCTTGAAGGGAGGGGCGCAGCATTTT. Protein sequence: CSALKGGAQHF.

The chain links TRBV19 to TRBJ1-1; D gene uncertain. The CDR3 covers 14 residues. Trimming took off 6 bases at V and 5 bases at J, with 16 bases between the two ends. Germline V lookup: CDR1 LNHDA, CDR2 SQIVND (reference sequence). DNA for the CDR3: TGTGCCAGTAGCCCCGGCGGGGTGGGGACTGAAGCTTTCTTT. It codes for CASSPGGVGTEAFF.

J is TRBJ1-2 and V is TRBV27; TRBD1 matches at 10 bases. The V segment lost 6 bases and the J segment 7 bases; nucleotides outside the gene matches: 5. CDR1 and CDR2 from the germline V gene are MNHEY and SMNVEV (reference sequence). CDR3 length: 13 amino acids. As DNA, the CDR3 is TGTGCCAGCAGGGGGACAGGGGTCTTTGGCTACACCTTC. This codes for CASRGTGVFGYTF.

This chain joins TRBV7-2 and TRBJ2-3, with 7 bases lining up with TRBD1. This CDR3 comprises 14 residues. Germline lookup yields CDR1 SGHTA and CDR2 FQGNSA. After removal of 5 bases from V and 3 bases from J, the junction contained 5 bases not matched to a gene. CDR3 amino acids: CASSPDRATDTQYF. Written as DNA, the CDR3 is TGTGCCAGCAGCCCAGACAGGGCTACAGATACGCAGTATTTT.

The chain links TRBV2 to TRBJ1-1, with 8 bases lining up with TRBD1. Germline assignment: CDR1 SNHLY and CDR2 FYNNEI. The CDR3 runs to 15 residues. Unmatched junction bases numbered 5, after V lost 5 bases and J lost 0 bases. CDR3 in DNA: TGTGCCAGCAGTAGACAGGGGTCCCTGAACACTGAAGCTTTCTTT. Its protein is CASSRQGSLNTEAFF.

DNA for the CDR3: TGTGCCAGCAGTGAACAGGGACAAAACCAAGCTTTCTTT. This encodes CASSEQGQNQAFF. The genes are TRBV6-1 and TRBJ1-1; tentatively, D is TRBD1 (6 bases). Looked up from germline, CDR1 is MNHNS and CDR2 is SASEGT. The CDR3 has 13 residues. Between the trimmed V and J ends, which lost 2 bases and 9 bases, there was a span of 13 bases.

The chain recombines TRBV3-1 (or the pseudogene TRBV3-2) with TRBJ2-5, with D possibly TRBD2 on 6 matching bases. Trimming stripped 5 bases from V and 5 bases from J, with 18 bases between. CDR3 length equals 15 residues. CDR1 LGHDT and CDR2 YNNKEL come from the germline V gene (reference sequence). CDR3 in amino acids: CASSSGVFISETQYF. The CDR3 nucleotides are TGTGCCAGCAGCTCGGGGGTTTTTATATCTGAGACCCAGTACTTC.

CDR3: CASSFKTGVNEQFF. The CDR3 region has the DNA TGTGCCAGCAGCTTTAAGACAGGGGTCAATGAGCAGTTCTTC. The V and J genes are TRBV7-2 and TRBJ2-1; 8 bases line up with TRBD1. The CDR3 is made up of 14 amino acids. Losses at the gene ends were 3 bases for V and 6 bases for J; bases not matched to a gene: 4. The germline CDR1 and CDR2 sequences are SGHTA and FQGNSA.